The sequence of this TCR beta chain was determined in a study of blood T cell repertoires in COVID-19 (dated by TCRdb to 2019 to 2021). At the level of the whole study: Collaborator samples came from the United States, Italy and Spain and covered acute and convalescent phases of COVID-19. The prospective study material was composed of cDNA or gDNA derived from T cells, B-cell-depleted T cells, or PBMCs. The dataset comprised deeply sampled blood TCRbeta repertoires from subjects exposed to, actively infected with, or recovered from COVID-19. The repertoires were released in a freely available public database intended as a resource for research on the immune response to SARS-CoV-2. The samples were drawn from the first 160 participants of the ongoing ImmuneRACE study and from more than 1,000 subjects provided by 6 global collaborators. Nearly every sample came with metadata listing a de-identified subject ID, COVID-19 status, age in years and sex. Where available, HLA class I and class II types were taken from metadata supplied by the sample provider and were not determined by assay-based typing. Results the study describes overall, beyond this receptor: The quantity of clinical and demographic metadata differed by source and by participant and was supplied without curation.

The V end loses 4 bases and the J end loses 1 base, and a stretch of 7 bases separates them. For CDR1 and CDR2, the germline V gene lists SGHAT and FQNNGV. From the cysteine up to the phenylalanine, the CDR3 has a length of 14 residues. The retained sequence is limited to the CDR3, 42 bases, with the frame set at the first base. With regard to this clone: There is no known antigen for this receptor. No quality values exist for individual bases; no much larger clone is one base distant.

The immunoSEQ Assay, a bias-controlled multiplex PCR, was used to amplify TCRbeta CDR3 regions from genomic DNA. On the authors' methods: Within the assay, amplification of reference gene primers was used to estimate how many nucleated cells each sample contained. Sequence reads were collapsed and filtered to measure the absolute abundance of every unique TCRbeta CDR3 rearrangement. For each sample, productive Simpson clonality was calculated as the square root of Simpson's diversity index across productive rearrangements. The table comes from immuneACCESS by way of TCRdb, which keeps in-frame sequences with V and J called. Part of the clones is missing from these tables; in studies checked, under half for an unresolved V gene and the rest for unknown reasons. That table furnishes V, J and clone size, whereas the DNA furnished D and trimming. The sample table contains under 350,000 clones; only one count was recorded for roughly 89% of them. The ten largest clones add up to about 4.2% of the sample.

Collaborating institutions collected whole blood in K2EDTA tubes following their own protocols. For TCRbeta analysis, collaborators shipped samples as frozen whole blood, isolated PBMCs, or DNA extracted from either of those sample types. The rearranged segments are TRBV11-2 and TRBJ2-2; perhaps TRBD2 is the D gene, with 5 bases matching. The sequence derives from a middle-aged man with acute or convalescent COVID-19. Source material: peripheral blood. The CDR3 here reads CASSWERNTGELFF. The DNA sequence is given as TGTGCCAGCAGCTGGGAGAGGAACACCGGGGAGCTGTTTTTT.